This T cell receptor (beta chain) was captured by sequencing in a study of blood T cells in healthy people across ages. Study-wide results and caveats: A roughly linear fall in TCR beta diversity per million T cells was seen with increasing age. When set beside aged donors, long-lived donors presented more naive CD4+ cells and higher diversity.

Together with a sample-barcoded 5' primer, a J-beta primer mix was included in a second PCR lasting about 7 to 12 cycles. In TCRdb, the 5' RACE reads were re-called with MiXCR into one record per CDR3 protein. The sample records roughly 700,000 distinct CDR3 sequences, approximately 50% being singletons. V shed 3 bases, J shed 6 bases, and the junction held 8 bases outside the gene matches. This CDR3 comprises 15 residues. This clonotype was recorded a few times. Its antigen remains unidentified. The origin of this receptor is a woman in her sixties or seventies in good health. Specimen: blood. The chain carries TRBV12-3 or TRBV12-4 and TRBJ2-3; 8 bases map to TRBD2. This CDR3 reads CASSFDGRGADTQYF. The DNA of the CDR3 is TGTGCCAGCAGTTTTGACGGGAGGGGAGCGGATACGCAGTATTTT.